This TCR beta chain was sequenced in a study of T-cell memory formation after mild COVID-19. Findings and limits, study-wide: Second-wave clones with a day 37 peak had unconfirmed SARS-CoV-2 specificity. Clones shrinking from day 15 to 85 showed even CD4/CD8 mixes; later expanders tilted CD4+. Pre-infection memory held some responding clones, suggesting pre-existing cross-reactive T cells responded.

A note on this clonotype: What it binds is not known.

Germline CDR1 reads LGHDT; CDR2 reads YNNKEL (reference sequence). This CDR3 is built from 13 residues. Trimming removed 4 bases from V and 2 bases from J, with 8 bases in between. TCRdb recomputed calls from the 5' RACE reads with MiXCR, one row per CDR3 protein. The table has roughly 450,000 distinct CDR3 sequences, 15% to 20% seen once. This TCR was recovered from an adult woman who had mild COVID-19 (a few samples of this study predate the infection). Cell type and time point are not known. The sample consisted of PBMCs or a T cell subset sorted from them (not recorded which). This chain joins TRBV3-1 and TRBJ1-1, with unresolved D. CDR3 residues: CASSRVDNTEAFF. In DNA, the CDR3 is TGTGCCAGCAGCCGGGTGGATAACACTGAAGCTTTCTTT.